These 23 T cell receptor beta chains came from one sample sequenced in a study of cytomegalovirus exposure and HLA in healthy donors. Primers: 60 Vbeta forward and 13 Jbeta reverse. Sequenced by immunoSEQ multiplex PCR; TCRdb stores in-frame clones only, minus some. This sample has 150,000 to 200,000 clones; approximately 80% occur once, and the top ten carry approximately 1.6%. Sample: PBMCs. The receptor set was obtained from a woman in her 30s in good health and CMV-seronegative.

The CDR3, as DNA: TGTGCCAGCAGGGTCTCGACAGTTCAAGATGAAAAACTGTTTTTT. Translation: CASRVSTVQDEKLFF. The V and J genes are TRBV28 and TRBJ1-4; perhaps TRBD1 as D (5 bases). V gave up 6 bases and J gave up 6 bases, with 17 bases separating them. Per the germline V gene, CDR1 is MDHEN and CDR2 is SYDVKM. This CDR3 comprises 15 residues.

The chain uses TRBV5-6 and TRBJ2-7, with 8 bases aligning to TRBD2. V gave up 2 bases and J gave up 6 bases; unmatched junction bases: 7. From germline, CDR1 is SGHDT and CDR2 YYEEEE. This CDR3 comprises 14 residues. The CDR3 DNA reads as TGTGCCAGCAGCTTCGGCCTAGCGGGTTCCGAGCAGTACTTC. Amino acid sequence: CASSFGLAGSEQYF.

The rearrangement joins TRBV5-1 to TRBJ2-5, with 10 bases matching TRBD2. This CDR3 region has 16 residues. Trimming took 1 base from V and 3 from J; bases not matched to a gene: 6. The V gene's germline CDR1 is SGHRS and CDR2 YFSETQ. The CDR3 reads CASSLLGLAGEETQYF. The CDR3 nucleotides read TGCGCCAGCAGCTTGTTGGGGCTAGCGGGGGAAGAGACCCAGTACTTC.

This clone showed up just once. The rearrangement joins TRBV29-1 to TRBJ2-3; the D gene is possibly TRBD2 (6 bases). Germline-derived CDR1 and CDR2 are SQVTM and ANQGSEA. The CDR3 sequence is 14 residues long. Trimming took off 4 bases at V and 2 bases at J, with 13 bases between the two ends. This CDR3 reads CSVGRRLVTDTQYF. The CDR3 region has the DNA TGCAGCGTTGGCCGTCGACTAGTCACAGATACGCAGTATTTT.

The chain is built from TRBV12-5 and TRBJ2-5; 8 nucleotides agree with TRBD2. The CDR3 has 19 amino acids. Per the germline V gene, CDR1 is LGHNT and CDR2 is FRNRAP. J lost 3 bases, V lost 0 bases, and 15 bases had no gene match. This CDR3 reads CASGLVLVPGGPREETQYF. CDR3 nucleotides: TGTGCTAGTGGTTTGGTACTGGTTCCGGGGGGGCCCCGGGAAGAGACCCAGTACTTC.

This clone was seen a few times. J is TRBJ1-2 and V is TRBV7-9; TRBD1 agrees at 7 bases. Germline V gives CDR1 SEHNR, CDR2 FQNEAQ (reference sequence). This CDR3 is 14 amino acids long. Losses at the gene ends were 5 bases for V and 5 bases for J; bases not matched to a gene: 8. The CDR3 region has the DNA TGTGCCAGCAGCGTAGAAGGGACAGTTTATGGCTACACCTTC. This sequence encodes CASSVEGTVYGYTF.

This chain joins TRBV2 and TRBJ2-5, with TRBD1 matching over 7 bases. Germline assignment: CDR1 SNHLY and CDR2 FYNNEI. CDR3 length: 16 residues. J gave up 5 bases and V 3 bases, and 12 bases lay outside the gene matches. Written as DNA, the CDR3 is TGTGCCAGCAGTGATGCGGTAGGGGGCTGGAGGGAGACCCAGTACTTC. Translated: CASSDAVGGWRETQYF.

J is TRBJ2-7 and V is TRBV5-6; 8 nucleotides agree with TRBD2. CDR1 is SGHDT, CDR2 YYEEEE, per germline. V lost 1 base, J lost 0 bases, and 9 bases stayed unmatched. This CDR3 has 17 amino acids. CDR3 sequence (DNA): TGTGCCAGCAGCTTGCCGGGGGGGGGACCGATCTCCTACGAGCAGTACTTC. Protein product: CASSLPGGGPISYEQYF.

The chain has TRBV2 and TRBJ1-1; TRBD1 agrees at 8 bases. Per germline, CDR1 SNHLY and CDR2 FYNNEI. The CDR3 length is 14 residues. V trimming: 8 bases; J trimming: 2 bases; junction bases outside the gene matches: 7. The CDR3 bases are TGTGCCAGCCGACAGACAGGGGAAAACACTGAAGCTTTCTTT. As protein: CASRQTGENTEAFF.

The chain has TRBV11-3 and TRBJ2-3; D is unresolved. The V end was cut by 7 bases, the J end by 5 bases, with 19 bases between. This CDR3 has 15 residues. Germline CDR1 and CDR2: SGHNT and YENEEA. CDR3 sequence: CASTYNGGGRDTQYF. The CDR3 DNA sequence: TGTGCCAGCACCTATAATGGCGGTGGAAGAGATACGCAGTATTTT.

The chain recombines TRBV5-1 with TRBJ2-5; possible D gene TRBD2, 5 bases. Germline CDR1 and CDR2: SGHRS and YFSETQ. The length of the CDR3 is 17 residues. The germline V and J ends were trimmed by 0 bases and 1 base, with 16 bases remaining between them. The CDR3 here is CASSLDERVWTQETQYF. CDR3 DNA sequence: TGCGCCAGCAGCTTGGACGAGAGGGTCTGGACCCAAGAGACCCAGTACTTC.

The gene calls are TRBV6-1 and TRBJ2-7; TRBD1 aligns across 7 bases. The CDR3 consists of 14 residues. In germline, CDR1 is MNHNS, CDR2 SASEGT. J was trimmed by 6 bases and V by 6 bases; bases with no gene match: 11. The DNA of the CDR3 is TGTGCCAGCAGCCAGTTGACAGGGATCCGCGAGCAGTACTTC. Translated: CASSQLTGIREQYF.

This chain links TRBV30 with TRBJ2-7; 10 bases line up with TRBD2. CDR1 and CDR2 from the germline V gene are GTSNPN and SVGIG (reference sequence). V shed 3 bases, J shed 0 bases, and the junction held 8 bases outside the gene matches. The CDR3 has 16 residues. CDR3 sequence: CAWRGEGLAVSYEQYF. In DNA form, the CDR3 reads TGTGCCTGGAGGGGCGAAGGACTAGCGGTCTCCTACGAGCAGTACTTC.

This chain links TRBV19 with TRBJ2-2, with unresolved D. Trimming stripped 3 bases from V and 1 base from J, with 9 bases between. The CDR3 extends over 15 amino acids. Germline assignment: CDR1 LNHDA and CDR2 SQIVND (reference sequence). Here the CDR3 DNA reads TGTGCCAGTAGTATTCAGGCCGGGAACACCGGGGAGCTGTTTTTT. Translated, it gives CASSIQAGNTGELFF. The full variable domain, completed using reference TRBV19 and TRBJ2-2, is DGGITQSPKYLFRKEGQNVTLSCEQNLNHDAMYWYRQDPGQGLRLIYYSQIVNDFQKGDIAEGYSVSREKKESFPLTVTSAQKNPTAFYLCASSIQAGNTGELFFGEGSRLTVL.

This chain uses TRBV13 with TRBJ2-7, with 11 nucleotides matching TRBD2. CDR1 is PRHDT and CDR2 is FYEKMQ in the germline V gene (reference sequence). The junction had 12 bases not matched to a gene; V was cut back by 3 bases and J by 8 bases. The CDR3 has 16 amino acids. The CDR3 loop is CASSLRLAGTRGKQYF. CDR3 DNA sequence: TGTGCCAGCAGCTTGAGACTAGCGGGGACCCGGGGGAAGCAGTACTTC.

The genes are TRBV19 and TRBJ2-1, with a tentative D call TRBD1 (5 bases). CDR1 and CDR2 from the germline V gene are LNHDA and SQIVND (reference sequence). Trimming cost V 4 bases and J 2 bases, with 12 bases left between them. This CDR3 comprises 15 residues. As DNA, the CDR3 is TGTGCCAGTAGTAAGGTGGGGCTCACCTACAATGAGCAGTTCTTC. It specifies CASSKVGLTYNEQFF.

This clone came up a few times. The J gene is TRBJ2-1, the V gene TRBV29-1; D possibly corresponds to TRBD2 (7 bases). The V gene's germline CDR1 is SQVTM and CDR2 ANQGSEA. Trimming stripped 8 bases from V and 5 bases from J, with 19 bases between. This CDR3 has 14 residues. This chain's CDR3 is CSLLRGGVNNEQFF. The CDR3 DNA reads as TGCAGCTTGCTTAGGGGGGGGGTAAACAATGAGCAGTTCTTC.

This clone was seen once. V gene TRBV6-1 combines with J gene TRBJ2-2; D is undetermined. The V end lost 2 bases, the J end lost 6 bases, and 10 bases lay between the germline ends. There are 14 residues in the CDR3. The germline CDR1 and CDR2 sequences are MNHNS and SASEGT. As DNA, the CDR3 is TGTGCCAGCAGTGAACAGCTAGAGGCCGGGGAGCTGTTTTTT. Its protein is CASSEQLEAGELFF.

This clone was found a few times. The chain links TRBV6-5 to TRBJ1-1, with D unresolved. Trimming took off 2 bases at V and 4 bases at J, with 11 bases between the two ends. The CDR3 covers 14 residues. From germline, CDR1 is MNHEY and CDR2 SVGAGI. The CDR3 region is CASSYRQAPTEAFF. CDR3 DNA sequence: TGTGCCAGCAGTTACAGGCAGGCCCCCACTGAAGCTTTCTTT.

The chain is built from TRBV5-1 and TRBJ2-7, with 7 positions matching TRBD1. This CDR3 spans 16 amino acids. Germline loops: CDR1 SGHRS, CDR2 YFSETQ. Trimming removed 0 bases from V and 3 bases from J; junction bases left unmatched: 9. Here the CDR3 reads CASSLAWSQGVYEQYF. The CDR3 DNA sequence: TGCGCCAGCAGCTTGGCCTGGAGCCAGGGGGTCTACGAGCAGTACTTC.

The genes are TRBV6-5 and TRBJ2-7; 9 bases are a match to TRBD2. The CDR3 runs 15 residues. Germline CDR1 is MNHEY and CDR2 is SVGAGI. V lost 6 bases and J lost 2; bases outside the gene matches: 8. As DNA, the CDR3 is TGTGCCAGCAGACCGTCTAGCGGGACAACCTACGAGCAGTACTTC. Protein: CASRPSSGTTYEQYF.

The chain links TRBV27 to TRBJ2-7, with 7 bases fitting TRBD1. In germline, CDR1 is MNHEY, CDR2 SMNVEV (reference sequence). Germline trimming cut 0 bases from V and 0 bases from J; bases unmatched to any gene: 2. This CDR3 comprises 15 residues. CDR3 sequence: CASSLSDRFSYEQYF. The CDR3 coding sequence is TGTGCCAGCAGTTTATCGGACAGGTTCTCCTACGAGCAGTACTTC.

This sequence joins TRBV7-3 and TRBJ2-5, with D perhaps matching TRBD2 (6 bases). V was clipped by 2 bases and J by 7 bases, with 11 bases between them. The CDR3 has 13 amino acids. Germline V lookup: CDR1 SGHTA, CDR2 FQGTGA. For the CDR3, the DNA is TGTGCCAGCAGCTTAGCGGGATGGGGGACCCAGTACTTC. This encodes CASSLAGWGTQYF.